The 32 T cell receptor beta chains in this list originate from one sample, sequenced in a study of blood T cell repertoires in COVID-19. Measured with immunoSEQ multiplex PCR; TCRdb has only the in-frame clones, and not every one. The table has about 240,000 clones, 80% to 90% seen once; the top ten hold about 4.8%. The sequencing sample was made of peripheral blood. All receptors come from an older woman with acute or convalescent COVID-19.

This rearrangement joins TRBV15 to TRBJ2-1; 11 nucleotides agree with TRBD2. Looked up from germline, CDR1 is LNHNV and CDR2 is YYDKDF (reference sequence). The CDR3 length is 16 residues. The V and J ends lost 1 base and 4 bases, in that order; junction bases with no gene match: 3. The CDR3 spells CATSRVLAGGYNEQFF. The CDR3 DNA follows: TGTGCCACCAGCAGAGTTCTAGCGGGGGGATACAATGAGCAGTTCTTC.

V is TRBV2 and J is TRBJ1-2; 9 bases are a match to TRBD1. CDR1 and CDR2 from the germline V gene are SNHLY and FYNNEI. The CDR3 is 13 residues long. V shed 4 bases and J 4 bases; nucleotides not matched to a gene: 1. This CDR3 is CASSVGQGYGYTF. The CDR3 coding sequence is TGTGCCAGCAGTGTGGGACAGGGCTATGGCTACACCTTC. The whole variable domain, filled in from reference TRBV2 and TRBJ1-2, reads EPEVTQTPSHQVTQMGQEVILRCVPISNHLYFYWYRQILGQKVEFLVSFYNNEISEKSEIFDDQFSVERPDGSNFTLKIRSTKLEDSAMYFCASSVGQGYGYTFGSGTRLTVV.

The chain is built from TRBV18 and TRBJ1-4; D call uncertain. Trimming removed 5 bases from V and 0 bases from J, with 10 bases in between. The CDR3 totals 15 residues. Germline CDR1 reads KGHSH; CDR2 reads LQKENI. The CDR3 protein is CASSVYFATNEKLFF. CDR3 DNA sequence: TGTGCCAGCTCAGTTTATTTTGCAACTAATGAAAAACTGTTTTTT.

This chain joins TRBV7-9 and TRBJ2-2, with 11 bases that match TRBD2. This CDR3 spans 18 amino acids. Germline V gene lookup returns CDR1 SEHNR and CDR2 FQNEAQ (reference sequence). V lost 4 bases to trimming and J lost 6 bases; unmatched junction nucleotides: 13. The CDR3 sequence: CASSSFTPLLAGAGELFF. Here the CDR3 DNA reads TGTGCCAGCAGCTCATTCACTCCCCTACTAGCGGGGGCCGGGGAGCTGTTTTTT. The entire variable domain, with the rest obtained from reference TRBV7-9 and TRBJ2-2, is as follows: DTGVSQNPRHKITKRGQNVTFRCDPISEHNRLYWYRQTLGQGPEFLTYFQNEAQLEKSRLLSDRFSAERPKGSFSTLEIQRTEQGDSAMYLCASSSFTPLLAGAGELFFGEGSRLTVL.

This clone is a singleton in its sample. The rearrangement joins TRBV6-4 to TRBJ1-1, with a tentative D call TRBD1 (5 bases). The germline gives CDR1 MRHNA, CDR2 SNTAGT. Trimming shortened V by 4 bases and J by 4 bases, and 13 bases separated the two germline ends. This CDR3 has 14 amino acids. CDR3 region: CASSATARATEAFF. DNA for the CDR3: TGTGCCAGCAGTGCCACCGCCAGGGCCACTGAAGCTTTCTTT.

The V gene is TRBV10-2, the J gene TRBJ1-1, with D unclear. The CDR3 contains 13 residues. Germline loops: CDR1 WSHSY, CDR2 SAAADI. V dropped 4 bases and J dropped 8 bases, with 14 bases sitting between them. CDR3 sequence: CASSVSREFEAFF. The CDR3 nucleotides are TGCGCCAGCAGTGTCTCCCGAGAATTCGAAGCTTTCTTT.

The chain couples TRBV3-1 (or the pseudogene TRBV3-2) to TRBJ2-6; maybe TRBD2 (6 bases). The CDR3 extends over 14 amino acids. From germline, CDR1 is LGHDT and CDR2 YNNKEL (reference sequence). V gave up 3 bases and J gave up 3 bases, with 6 bases separating them. CDR3 residues: CASSQRDGANVLTF. The CDR3 bases are TGTGCCAGCAGCCAGCGGGATGGGGCCAACGTCCTGACTTTC.

This clone was counted between two and nine times. This rearrangement joins TRBV4-2 to TRBJ2-3, with D tentatively TRBD2 (5 bases). The V gene lost 0 bases and the J gene lost 8 bases, with 15 bases spanning the gap. Looked up from germline, CDR1 is LGHNA and CDR2 is YNFKEQ. This CDR3 spans 15 amino acids. For the CDR3, the DNA is TGTGCCAGCAGCCAAGAGGCTAGTTCGAGGGTTACGCAGTATTTT. It codes for CASSQEASSRVTQYF.

This sequence joins TRBV6-5 and TRBJ1-2; no definite D call. The CDR3 is 16 amino acids. The V and J ends lost 0 bases and 1 base respectively, with 12 bases between them. Germline values: CDR1 MNHEY, CDR2 SVGAGI. CDR3 loop: CASSYSRGGVNYGYTF. The CDR3 DNA sequence: TGTGCCAGCAGTTACTCGAGAGGCGGAGTTAACTATGGCTACACCTTC.

The gene calls are TRBV15 and TRBJ2-5; D may be TRBD2 (5 bases). V lost 0 bases and J lost 3, with 20 bases in between. Germline V gene sequence: CDR1 LNHNV, CDR2 YYDKDF (reference sequence). This CDR3 is 18 amino acids long. The CDR3 loop reads CATSRDPVVEGLKETQYF. The DNA of the CDR3 is TGTGCCACCAGCAGAGATCCGGTAGTAGAGGGATTAAAAGAGACCCAGTACTTC.

V is TRBV5-1 and J is TRBJ2-3, with 12 bases identical to TRBD2. V shed 5 bases, J shed 2 bases, and the junction held 3 bases outside the gene matches. Germline CDR1 reads SGHRS; CDR2 reads YFSETQ. There are 15 residues in the CDR3. CDR3 nucleotide sequence: TGCGCCAGCAGAGGACTAGCGGGACTCACAGATACGCAGTATTTT. It codes for CASRGLAGLTDTQYF.

The CDR3 coding sequence is TGCGCCAGCAGCTTGTCCCCCCTTACAGGGTCTAATTCACCCCTCCACTTT. Translation gives CASSLSPLTGSNSPLHF. The J gene is TRBJ1-6, the V gene TRBV5-1, with a tentative D call TRBD1 (6 bases). Deletions cut 1 base from V and 6 bases from J, with 17 bases between. CDR3 length: 17 amino acids. In germline, CDR1 is SGHRS, CDR2 YFSETQ.

V usage is TRBV7-2 and J usage is TRBJ2-3, with 12 positions matching TRBD2. The CDR3 loop spans 18 amino acids. J was trimmed by 2 bases and V by 0 bases; bases with no gene match: 6. In germline, CDR1 is SGHTA, CDR2 FQGNSA. The CDR3 is CASSLATSGGKTTDTQYF. Here the CDR3 DNA reads TGTGCCAGCAGCTTAGCAACTAGCGGGGGGAAGACCACAGATACGCAGTATTTT. Full variable domain (missing parts from reference TRBV7-2 and TRBJ2-3): GAGVSQSPSNKVTEKGKDVELRCDPISGHTALYWYRQSLGQGLEFLIYFQGNSAPDKSGLPSDRFSAERTGGSVSTLTIQRTQQEDSAVYLCASSLATSGGKTTDTQYFGPGTRLTVL.

This clone was seen just once. The chain joins TRBV7-2 to TRBJ2-1; 12 nucleotides line up with TRBD2. Germline CDR1 reads SGHTA; CDR2 reads FQGNSA. J was trimmed by 15 bases and V by 1 base; bases with no gene match: 4. The CDR3 sequence is 13 residues long. CDR3 sequence (DNA): TGTGCCAGCAGCTTAGAGGCTAGCGGGGGGGGGTTCTTC. Protein product: CASSLEASGGGFF.

The chain employs TRBV30 and TRBJ1-5; weak D call: TRBD1 (5 bases). This CDR3 comprises 14 residues. Looked up from germline, CDR1 is GTSNPN and CDR2 is SVGIG (reference sequence). Trimming cost V 2 bases and J 6 bases, with 14 bases left between them. Here the CDR3 reads CAWSTEIRGQPQHF. Here the CDR3 DNA reads TGTGCCTGGAGTACCGAAATAAGGGGTCAGCCCCAGCATTTT.

The CDR3 here is CASSQPRKGLKDGYTF. CDR3 DNA: TGCGCCAGCAGCCAACCAAGAAAGGGGTTGAAGGATGGCTACACCTTC. V is TRBV4-1 and J is TRBJ1-2, with D possibly matching TRBD1 (5 bases). CDR1 is MGHRA and CDR2 is YSYEKL in the germline V gene. The CDR3 has 16 residues. V dropped 2 bases and J dropped 6 bases, with 19 bases sitting between them.

This clone has only a few counts. The chain couples TRBV24-1 to TRBJ2-2; TRBD1 matches at 9 bases. V shed 11 bases and J 6 bases; nucleotides not matched to a gene: 6. Germline CDR1 KGHDR, CDR2 SFDVKD. The CDR3 is made up of 13 amino acids. CDR3 loop: CAIRDRVSGELFF. In DNA form, the CDR3 reads TGTGCCATACGGGACAGGGTATCCGGGGAGCTGTTTTTT.

This clone was found once. This chain joins TRBV5-8 and TRBJ2-7; 7 bases agree with TRBD1. Trimming at V came to 3 bases and at J to 9 bases, leaving 9 bases not matched to a gene. Germline V CDR1 and CDR2: SGHTS, YDEGEE. The CDR3 has 13 residues. CDR3 protein: CASSSGQPTVQYF. The CDR3 coding sequence is TGTGCCAGCAGCTCGGGACAGCCTACGGTGCAGTACTTC. The whole variable domain, filled in from reference TRBV5-8 and TRBJ2-7, reads EAGVTQSPTHLIKTRGQQATLRCSPISGHTSVYWYQQALGLGLQFLLWYDEGEERNRGNFPPRFSGRQFPNYSSELNVNALELEDSALYLCASSSGQPTVQYFGPGTRLTVT.

The rearrangement joins TRBV19 to TRBJ2-5; D is uncertain. The CDR3 extends over 13 amino acids. Trimming left V 5 bases short and J 5 bases short, with 12 bases between. In germline, CDR1 is LNHDA, CDR2 SQIVND (reference sequence). The CDR3 DNA reads TGTGCCAGTAGTCCTCGACTTAGGGAGACCCAGTACTTC. Encoded protein: CASSPRLRETQYF.

V gene TRBV2 combines with J gene TRBJ2-7; no firm D call. The CDR3 covers 14 residues. Germline CDR1 reads SNHLY; CDR2 reads FYNNEI. The ends were cut back, 7 bases at V and 6 bases at J, with 19 bases in the middle. The CDR3 DNA reads as TGTGCCAGCATTCAAGAGATAGGCGGTGGCGAGCAGTACTTC. Residues: CASIQEIGGGEQYF.

J is TRBJ2-3 and V is TRBV4-3, with 10 positions matching TRBD2. Losses at the gene ends were 0 bases for V and 2 bases for J; bases not matched to a gene: 5. Germline CDR1 is LGHNA and CDR2 is YSLEER. The CDR3 is made up of 17 amino acids. In nucleotides, the CDR3 is TGCGCCAGCAGCCAAGATGTTAGCGGGGGGTTCACAGATACGCAGTATTTT. It codes for CASSQDVSGGFTDTQYF.

V is TRBV7-9 and J is TRBJ1-2; 8 nucleotides agree with TRBD1. Germline loops: CDR1 SEHNR, CDR2 FQNEAQ (reference sequence). J was trimmed by 5 bases and V by 5 bases; bases with no gene match: 10. The CDR3 contains 15 residues. The CDR3 spells CASSPQTGVRYGYTF. The DNA of the CDR3 is TGTGCCAGCAGCCCGCAGACAGGGGTTAGGTATGGCTACACCTTC.

The chain employs TRBV7-2 and TRBJ1-4; D remains ambiguous. The CDR3 spans 15 residues. With 1 base removed from V and 10 bases from J, the gap between germline ends came to 16 bases. Germline V gene lookup returns CDR1 SGHTA and CDR2 FQGNSA. The CDR3 sequence: CASSLESGLGVKLFF. The CDR3 bases are TGTGCCAGCAGCTTAGAGTCAGGTTTGGGCGTAAAACTGTTTTTT. The entire variable domain, with the rest obtained from reference TRBV7-2 and TRBJ1-4, is as follows: GAGVSQSPSNKVTEKGKDVELRCDPISGHTALYWYRQSLGQGLEFLIYFQGNSAPDKSGLPSDRFSAERTGGSVSTLTIQRTQQEDSAVYLCASSLESGLGVKLFFGSGTQLSVL.

This rearrangement joins TRBV28 to TRBJ1-2; the D is unclear. The CDR3 extends over 15 amino acids. The ends were cut back, 3 bases at V and 3 bases at J, with 14 bases in the middle. Germline CDR1 is MDHEN and CDR2 is SYDVKM. The CDR3, as DNA: TGTGCCAGCAGTTTCGGTCTGCGTCGCGACTATGGCTACACCTTC. This translates into CASSFGLRRDYGYTF.

V is TRBV7-2 and J is TRBJ2-7; tentative D call: TRBD1 (6 bases). Trimming removed 2 bases from V and 0 bases from J, with 17 bases in between. The germline V gene has CDR1 SGHTA and CDR2 FQGNSA. This CDR3 has 17 residues. The CDR3 bases are TGTGCCAGCAGCTTAAGTCTCCTTTGGACAGACTCCTACGAGCAGTACTTC. Protein sequence: CASSLSLLWTDSYEQYF.

Only one count was recorded for this clone. The chain uses TRBV7-9 and TRBJ2-7, with D maybe TRBD2 (5 bases). The CDR3 is 14 amino acids. CDR1 is SEHNR, CDR2 FQNEAQ, per germline (reference sequence). V dropped 6 bases and J dropped 0 bases, with 12 bases sitting between them. The CDR3 loop is CASRLDLSSYEQYF. CDR3 bases: TGTGCCAGCAGGTTGGACTTGAGCTCCTACGAGCAGTACTTC.

The J gene is TRBJ2-3, the V gene TRBV27; possibly TRBD2 for D (7 bases). This CDR3 comprises 17 residues. Germline V gives CDR1 MNHEY, CDR2 SMNVEV (reference sequence). The V gene lost 6 bases and the J gene lost 2 bases, with 21 bases spanning the gap. The CDR3 is CASSPLGGGAYTDTQYF. The CDR3 DNA sequence: TGTGCCAGCAGCCCTCTAGGAGGGGGGGCCTACACAGATACGCAGTATTTT.

This sequence joins TRBV10-3 and TRBJ2-6; 7 bases align to TRBD1. V was pared by 4 bases and J by 11 bases, with 11 bases of the junction left unmatched. Germline V gene lookup returns CDR1 ENHRY and CDR2 SYGVKD. The CDR3 runs to 15 residues. CDR3 nucleotide sequence: TGTGCCATCAGTGGATGGACAGGTCTCGGCGACGTCCTGACTTTC. Protein product: CAISGWTGLGDVLTF.

The DNA of the CDR3 is TGTGCCAGCAGCGGGACTAGCGGGGGCCGCAGCAGCACAGATACGCAGTATTTT. This sequence encodes CASSGTSGGRSSTDTQYF. This sequence joins TRBV9 and TRBJ2-3; TRBD2 agrees at 13 bases. The length of the CDR3 is 18 residues. Unmatched junction bases numbered 7, after V lost 3 bases and J lost 0 bases. In germline, CDR1 is SGDLS, CDR2 YYNGEE. Complete variable domain (other parts from reference TRBV9 and TRBJ2-3): DSGVTQTPKHLITATGQRVTLRCSPRSGDLSVYWYQQSLDQGLQFLIQYYNGEERAKGNILERFSAQQFPDLHSELNLSSLELGDSALYFCASSGTSGGRSSTDTQYFGPGTRLTVL.

J is TRBJ1-1 and V is TRBV5-1; TRBD1 agrees at 9 bases. V was clipped by 5 bases and J by 11 bases; unmatched bases: 10. CDR1 SGHRS and CDR2 YFSETQ come from the germline V gene. CDR3 length equals 13 residues. The CDR3: CASRIGGTGYAFF. In nucleotides, the CDR3 is TGCGCCAGCAGAATTGGAGGGACAGGGTATGCTTTCTTT.

The chain carries TRBV6-5 and TRBJ1-1, with D perhaps TRBD1 (5 bases). Trimming removed 2 bases at V and 1 base at J, with 8 bases between. CDR3 length: 14 residues. Germline-derived CDR1 and CDR2 are MNHEY and SVGAGI. The CDR3 protein is CASSYRGKNTEAFF. CDR3 nucleotides: TGTGCCAGCAGTTACAGGGGTAAGAACACTGAAGCTTTCTTT.

The rearrangement links TRBV7-8 to TRBJ1-5, with TRBD1 matching over 10 bases. CDR3 length: 18 residues. Looked up from germline, CDR1 is SGHVS and CDR2 is FQNEAQ. Trimming took 1 base from V and 1 from J; bases not matched to a gene: 7. The CDR3 sequence: CASSLVGTGVASNQPQHF. In DNA, the CDR3 is TGTGCCAGCAGCTTAGTCGGGACAGGGGTAGCGAGCAATCAGCCCCAGCATTTT.